The entry that follows covers one TCR beta chain sequence. The antigen is unknown. This specimen belongs to a study of post-analysis software for immune sequencing data. Study-level results: Controls' normalized Chao1 diversity significantly exceeded that of multiple sclerosis patients. Included in a set of five TRBV segments more frequent in patients than controls were TRBV5-6, TRBV5-1 and TRBV20-1. Samples from a shared batch, those prepared together, strongly co-clustered by F measure.

This CDR3 region has 14 residues. The germline gives CDR1 DFQATT, CDR2 SNEGSKA (reference sequence). Trimming took 3 bases from V and 2 from J, leaving 11 bases between them. Carried by the TCR beta cDNA libraries were unique molecular identifiers. MiXCR was run by TCRdb on the PCR reads, yielding one entry per CDR3 protein. In the table there are about 770,000 distinct CDR3 sequences, approximately 44% of which are singletons. The sample consisted of blood. The V gene is TRBV20-1, the J gene TRBJ2-1; D tentatively reads TRBD1 or TRBD2 (5 bases each). This TCR was sampled from a girl between 5 and 17 years old with multiple sclerosis. CDR3 nucleotides: TGCAGTGCTAGCGGGACCCCTACCTACAATGAGCAGTTCTTC. This translates into CSASGTPTYNEQFF.